These T cell receptor beta chains were read from a single sample in a study of cytomegalovirus exposure and HLA in healthy donors. Using immunoSEQ multiplex PCR, the repertoire was profiled, and TCRdb retains in-frame clones only, with some absent. The sample consists of around 170,000 clones, roughly 80% of them appearing once. Sequencing was done on a sample of PBMCs. These TCRs come from a man aged 55 to 70 in good health and CMV-seronegative. Each CDR3 is given with its conserved first and last residue. The order of the fields is V gene, clone size, J gene, D gene, CDR3 DNA, CDR3 protein. The D gene is left open where the match is weak. The listing skips clone size in some rows; elsewhere it reads once, few, many or a size class.

TRBV28	NA	TRBJ2-5	NA	TGTGCCAGCAGGAAGTCGCTAGGGGCGGAGACCCAGTACTTC	CASRKSLGAETQYF
TRBV6-5	NA	TRBJ2-7	NA	TGTGCCAGCAGTTACACCAACCCTAGCACTCACGAGCAGTACTTC	CASSYTNPSTHEQYF
TRBV6-5	NA	TRBJ1-3	TRBD1	TGTGCCAGCAAGCCGACAGGGAACTCTGGAAACACCATATATTTT	CASKPTGNSGNTIYF
TRBV7-6	NA	TRBJ2-7	NA	TGTGCCAGCAGCTTAGTTGCTGGCCCCCGGGTCGACCACGAGCAGTACTTC	CASSLVAGPRVDHEQYF
TRBV7-9	NA	TRBJ1-2	TRBD1	TGTGCCAGCAGCTTAGTTGGGGACAGCGCTTTTAACTATGGCTACACCTTC	CASSLVGDSAFNYGYTF
TRBV10-1	NA	TRBJ2-7	NA	TGCGCCAGCAGTGACAGGGACGAGCAGTACTTC	CASSDRDEQYF
TRBV25-1	few	TRBJ2-7	TRBD1	TGTGCCAGCAGTCCGGGACAGGCTTCCGAGCAGTACTTC	CASSPGQASEQYF
TRBV7-6	medium-sized	TRBJ2-1	TRBD2	TGTGCCAGCAGCTTAGTGTCTAGCGGGGGTGGAGAGCAGTTCTTC	CASSLVSSGGGEQFF
TRBV15	NA	TRBJ1-4	NA	TGTGCCACCAGCTCCCGTCTCGGGAGTAATGAAAAACTGTTTTTT	CATSSRLGSNEKLFF
TRBV21-1	NA	TRBJ2-7	NA	TGTGCCAGCAGCAAAGGACTAGCGGGAGGGGGCTACGAGCAGTACTTC	CASSKGLAGGGYEQYF
TRBV21-1	NA	TRBJ2-3	NA	TGTGCCAGCAGCAAAGAATTTATCGGCCCTGGCGGGACAGATACGCAGTATTTT	CASSKEFIGPGGTDTQYF
TRBV6-5	NA	TRBJ2-2	NA	TGTGCCAGCAGCGGGTACACCGGGGAGCTGTTTTTT	CASSGYTGELFF
TRBV5-4	NA	TRBJ2-1	TRBD2	TGTGCCAGCAGCTCTGGACTAGCGGGGGGGACTCCCTACAATGAGCAGTTCTTC	CASSSGLAGGTPYNEQFF
TRBV10-3	NA	TRBJ1-1	NA	TGTGCCATCAGAGACCCGACGGAGGGGAACACTGAAGCTTTCTTT	CAIRDPTEGNTEAFF
TRBV29-1	NA	TRBJ2-2	TRBD2	TGCAGCGTTGTAACTAGCGGGGCGTTAACCGGGGAGCTGTTTTTT	CSVVTSGALTGELFF
TRBV28	NA	TRBJ2-7	NA	TGTGCCAGCACTACGCCGGGGAGCTCCTACGAGCAGTACTTC	CASTTPGSSYEQYF
TRBV4-3	NA	TRBJ2-1	TRBD2	TGCGCCAGCAGCCAGGCGTCCGCTGACGGGAGGGCCTCGAATGAGCAGTTCTTC	CASSQASADGRASNEQFF
TRBV6-5	NA	TRBJ1-3	NA	TGTGCCAGCAGTTTTGGACAGCCTGACTCTGGAAACACCATATATTTT	CASSFGQPDSGNTIYF